The 14 T cell receptor beta chains below all came from one sample that was sequenced in a study of OX40 agonist ivuxolimab in advanced cancers. The repertoire was sequenced with immunoSEQ multiplex PCR; TCRdb's copy has only in-frame clones and lacks some. Of about 13,000 clones in the sample, roughly 84% were seen once. Material: CD4+ or CD8+ T cells sorted from blood, obtained in a trial of the OX40 agonist ivuxolimab. The receptors here all came from an adult with an advanced solid tumor such as melanoma, head and neck, liver or kidney cancer.

The rearrangement uses TRBV10-3 and TRBJ2-7; the D gene is possibly TRBD1 (5 bases). The CDR3 has 14 amino acids. Germline V gene sequence: CDR1 ENHRY, CDR2 SYGVKD. Trimming stripped 0 bases from V and 4 bases from J, with 10 bases between. CDR3 nucleotide sequence: TGTGCCATCAGTGAGTCGAAAGGGGTTTACGAGCAGTACTTC. It is translated as CAISESKGVYEQYF.

The rearrangement joins TRBV29-1 to TRBJ2-7; D is perhaps TRBD1 (5 bases). V lost 8 bases and J 2 bases, leaving 10 bases between the germline ends. Germline CDR1 is SQVTM and CDR2 is ANQGSEA. This CDR3 region has 11 residues. The CDR3: CSPTDTYEQYF. CDR3 DNA sequence: TGCAGCCCGACAGACACCTACGAGCAGTACTTC.

The chain is built from TRBV7-9 and TRBJ1-4, with TRBD1 matching 9 bases. CDR3 size: 18 residues. V shed 5 bases and J 0 bases; nucleotides not matched to a gene: 10. Germline values: CDR1 SEHNR, CDR2 FQNEAQ (reference sequence). The CDR3 DNA sequence: TGTGCCAGCAGCCCCTGGGACAGGGAGCTCTCAACTAATGAAAAACTGTTTTTT. This translates into CASSPWDRELSTNEKLFF.

The sample holds a few counts of this clone. J is TRBJ2-1 and V is TRBV28; unclear D gene. CDR3 length equals 10 residues. V lost 7 bases, J lost 10 bases, and 8 bases lay in between. The germline gives CDR1 MDHEN, CDR2 SYDVKM. CDR3 in amino acids: CASMGLEQFF. In DNA, the CDR3 is TGTGCCAGCATGGGCCTAGAGCAGTTCTTC.

V and J are TRBV10-2 and TRBJ2-7, with a possible D match to TRBD2 (7 bases). CDR3 length: 17 amino acids. The V and J ends lost 3 bases and 2 bases respectively, with 20 bases between them. CDR1 and CDR2 from the germline V gene are WSHSY and SAAADI. Here the CDR3 DNA reads TGCGCCAGCAGTGACCCCAGTGCGGGCGGGGGCCCCTACGAGCAGTACTTC. Translation: CASSDPSAGGGPYEQYF.

This clone was recorded once. V gene TRBV9 combines with J gene TRBJ2-2, with TRBD1 as a possible D gene (6 bases). CDR1 and CDR2 from the germline V gene are SGDLS and YYNGEE. Trimming removed 0 bases at V and 2 bases at J, with 11 bases between. The CDR3 contains 16 residues. CDR3 nucleotides: TGTGCCAGCAGCGTAGCGCGGACAGAAAACACCGGGGAGCTGTTTTTT. It is translated as CASSVARTENTGELFF.

The chain couples TRBV28 to TRBJ1-4, with D perhaps matching TRBD1 (6 bases). Germline assignment: CDR1 MDHEN and CDR2 SYDVKM. This CDR3 contains 15 residues. V lost 5 bases to trimming and J lost 2 bases, with 12 bases between them. The CDR3 DNA reads as TGTGCCAGCAGTCTTCTTCAGGGGACTAATGAAAAACTGTTTTTT. Its protein is CASSLLQGTNEKLFF.

CDR3 sequence reads: CASSLGHLDQPQHF. CDR3 coding DNA: TGTGCCAGCAGCTTGGGACACCTCGATCAGCCCCAGCATTTT. The chain is built from TRBV5-5 and TRBJ1-5; no definite D call. CDR3 length: 14 residues. CDR1 is SGHKS, CDR2 YYEKEE, per germline (reference sequence). Trimming removed 0 bases at V and 5 bases at J, with 9 bases between.

The chain carries TRBV5-5 and TRBJ2-3; D perhaps matches TRBD2 (6 bases). Germline CDR1 reads SGHKS; CDR2 reads YYEKEE (reference sequence). The CDR3 runs 16 residues. The V end was cut by 0 bases, the J end by 2 bases, with 13 bases between. The CDR3 loop reads CASSLESSGYTDTQYF. The CDR3 DNA reads as TGTGCCAGCAGCTTGGAGAGTAGCGGCTACACAGATACGCAGTATTTT.

This chain connects TRBV6-8 to TRBJ2-7; 11 positions match TRBD2. Germline V CDR1 and CDR2: MNHGY, SAAAGT. The CDR3 runs to 18 residues. V was pared by 1 base and J by 5 bases, with 13 bases of the junction left unmatched. The CDR3 region has the DNA TGTGCCAGCAGTTACTGGTCTAGCGGGAGGAACTCCTTCCACGAGCAGTACTTC. Its translation is CASSYWSSGRNSFHEQYF.

The chain has TRBV7-9 and TRBJ2-2; D uncertain. CDR1 and CDR2 (germline): SEHNR, FQNEAQ (reference sequence). This CDR3 is 13 amino acids long. V shed 1 base and J shed 2 bases, with 2 bases lying between them. CDR3 sequence (DNA): TGTGCCAGCAGCTTAGACAACACCGGGGAGCTGTTTTTT. Translated: CASSLDNTGELFF.

The chain combines TRBV11-3 with TRBJ2-5; the D is unclear. The germline gives CDR1 SGHNT, CDR2 YENEEA. V was cut by 4 bases and J by 2 bases, with 17 bases left in between. This CDR3 has 16 residues. The CDR3: CASSSPNGFGQETQYF. CDR3 DNA: TGTGCCAGCAGCTCCCCCAACGGCTTTGGGCAAGAGACCCAGTACTTC.

CDR3 region: CASSAGGGLSSNQPQHF. The CDR3 region has the DNA TGTGCCAGCAGCGCCGGGGGAGGGTTATCGAGCAATCAGCCCCAGCATTTT. V is TRBV9 and J is TRBJ1-5, with D possibly TRBD1 on 5 matching bases. Trimming removed 3 bases from V and 1 base from J, with 17 bases in between. The V gene's germline CDR1 is SGDLS and CDR2 YYNGEE. This CDR3 comprises 17 residues.

J is TRBJ2-7 and V is TRBV7-9, with D possibly TRBD1 on 5 matching bases. Per germline, CDR1 SEHNR and CDR2 FQNEAQ (reference sequence). The V and J ends lost 1 base and 2 bases respectively, with 9 bases between them. CDR3 length: 14 residues. The CDR3 loop reads CASSLVAGTYEQYF. CDR3 in DNA: TGTGCCAGCAGCTTAGTAGCAGGGACCTACGAGCAGTACTTC.